These T cell receptor beta chains were read from a single sample in a study of T cell responses to AZD1222 COVID-19 vaccine. Repertoires were generated with immunoSEQ multiplex PCR, while TCRdb's copy carries only in-frame clones and drops some. The sample records roughly 90,000 clones, about 89% being singletons. The source was peripheral blood, collected on day 0 of MenACWY control vaccination. All receptors derive from an adult in good health. CDR3s include the opening cysteine and the closing phenylalanine or tryptophan. The D gene is left open where the match is weak. Some rows have no size entry. The others give once, few or many, or a class for an expanded clone.

clone size	V gene	J gene	D gene	CDR3 length	CDR3 protein	CDR3 DNA
NA	TRBV12-3/TRBV12-4	TRBJ1-1	NA	13	CASSRTWDSEAFF	TGTGCCAGCAGTCGAACTTGGGATAGTGAAGCTTTCTTT
NA	TRBV5-6	TRBJ2-2	NA	11	CASSNTGELFF	TGTGCCAGCAGCAATACCGGGGAGCTGTTTTTT
NA	TRBV29-1	TRBJ2-1	TRBD2	15	CSVEAVAGALGEQFF	TGCAGCGTTGAGGCGGTAGCGGGAGCTCTCGGCGAGCAGTTCTTC
NA	TRBV23-1	TRBJ1-5	TRBD1	18	CASRLIWDRGYSNQPQHF	TGCGCCAGCCGATTGATTTGGGACAGGGGATATAGCAATCAGCCCCAGCATTTT
NA	TRBV7-3	TRBJ1-1	NA	14	CASSPRQGHTEAFF	TGTGCCAGCAGCCCCCGGCAGGGGCACACTGAAGCTTTCTTT
NA	TRBV30	TRBJ1-4	NA	12	CAWSVQGEKLFF	TGTGCCTGGAGTGTACAGGGCGAAAAACTGTTTTTT
NA	TRBV13	TRBJ1-5	NA	15	CASSLGQGPGQPQHF	TGTGCCAGCAGCTTAGGACAGGGCCCCGGTCAGCCCCAGCATTTT
NA	TRBV7-2	TRBJ1-2	NA	13	CASSSPRLYGYTF	TGTGCCAGCAGCTCTCCCCGGCTCTATGGCTACACCTTC
NA	TRBV6-4	TRBJ1-6	NA	13	CASSDSPNSPLHF	TGTGCCAGCAGTGACAGTCCTAATTCACCCCTCCACTTT
few	TRBV5-6	TRBJ2-7	TRBD2	17	CASSLGTSGIFSYEQYF	TGTGCCAGCAGCTTGGGGACTAGCGGGATTTTCTCCTACGAGCAGTACTTC
NA	TRBV19	TRBJ1-4	TRBD1	14	CASSPGDREEKLFF	TGTGCCAGTAGTCCAGGGGACAGGGAGGAAAAACTGTTTTTT
NA	TRBV27	TRBJ2-1	TRBD2	16	CASSLSAGVSWNEQFF	TGTGCCAGCAGTTTATCAGCGGGAGTGTCATGGAATGAGCAGTTCTTC
NA	TRBV11-2	TRBJ2-1	NA	15	CASSPPAARGGVQFF	TGTGCCAGCAGTCCCCCCGCAGCCAGGGGCGGGGTGCAGTTCTTC
NA	TRBV28	TRBJ1-2	NA	16	CASSTPQGGFNYGYTF	TGTGCCAGCAGCACACCCCAGGGAGGATTTAACTATGGCTACACCTTC
once	TRBV28	TRBJ1-2	TRBD1	16	CASRPTGGVPPAGYTF	TGTGCCAGCAGACCAACAGGGGGGGTACCGCCCGCCGGCTACACCTTC
NA	TRBV14	TRBJ2-2	TRBD2	17	CASSRDSLAYRTGELFF	TGTGCCAGCAGCCGAGATTCACTAGCGTACCGCACCGGGGAGCTGTTTTTT
NA	TRBV4-3	TRBJ2-1	TRBD2	15	CASSLGLAGENEQFF	TGCGCCAGCAGCCTCGGACTAGCGGGGGAAAATGAGCAGTTCTTC
NA	TRBV5-8	TRBJ2-5	TRBD1	15	CASSPGTGGKETQYF	TGTGCCAGCAGCCCCGGGACAGGGGGAAAAGAGACCCAGTACTTC
few	TRBV5-5	TRBJ2-5	NA	12	CASSLAGETQYF	TGTGCCAGCAGCTTGGCCGGGGAGACCCAGTACTTC
few	TRBV7-9	TRBJ1-3	NA	14	CASSRTDSGNTIYF	TGTGCCAGCAGCCGAACAGACTCTGGAAACACCATATATTTT
NA	TRBV19	TRBJ1-4	NA	15	CASSIGSGHGEKLFF	TGTGCCAGTAGTATAGGGTCGGGTCATGGTGAAAAACTGTTTTTT
NA	TRBV7-2	TRBJ1-2	NA	14	CASSLVGVNYGYTF	TGTGCCAGCAGCTTAGTAGGGGTTAACTATGGCTACACCTTC
NA	TRBV2	TRBJ1-2	TRBD1	15	CASSESGTGVLGYTF	TGTGCCAGCAGTGAATCCGGGACAGGGGTTCTTGGCTACACCTTC
NA	TRBV5-4	TRBJ1-6	TRBD1	16	CASSLANGRGDSPLHF	TGTGCCAGCAGCTTGGCCAACGGCAGGGGGGATTCACCCCTCCACTTT
NA	TRBV15	TRBJ1-1	NA	17	CATSRVRQRGMNTEAFF	TGTGCCACCAGCAGAGTCAGGCAGAGGGGAATGAACACTGAAGCTTTCTTT
NA	TRBV15	TRBJ2-7	NA	16	CATSRDHATSSYEQYF	TGTGCCACCAGCAGAGATCACGCGACCAGCTCCTACGAGCAGTACTTC
once	TRBV7-8	TRBJ2-3	TRBD2	14	CASTVSGKGDTQYF	TGTGCCAGCACCGTTAGCGGGAAGGGGGATACGCAGTATTTT
once	TRBV29-1	TRBJ1-1	NA	11	CTSGRDTEAFF	TGCACCTCAGGGAGGGACACTGAAGCTTTCTTT
NA	TRBV19	TRBJ1-1	NA	16	CASSHNEVYMNTEAFF	TGTGCCAGTAGTCACAATGAGGTATACATGAACACTGAAGCTTTCTTT
NA	TRBV6-5	TRBJ2-2	NA	16	CASSYMGVVPGGELFF	TGTGCCAGCAGTTATATGGGTGTGGTCCCGGGCGGGGAGCTGTTTTTT
NA	TRBV3-1/TRBV3-2	TRBJ1-3	NA	15	CASSQGGGVRNTIYF	TGTGCCAGCAGCCAAGGTGGGGGTGTTAGAAACACCATATATTTT
NA	TRBV6-4	TRBJ2-1	NA	13	CASSDYPLNEQFF	TGTGCCAGCAGTGACTACCCCTTGAATGAGCAGTTCTTC
NA	TRBV6-6	TRBJ2-1	NA	11	CASKGRLEQFF	TGTGCCAGCAAGGGGCGTTTGGAGCAGTTCTTC
NA	TRBV14	TRBJ1-2	NA	13	CASSPGIFYGYTF	TGTGCCAGCAGCCCCGGAATTTTCTATGGCTACACCTTC
once	TRBV9	TRBJ1-1	NA	14	CASSKTGGNTEAFF	TGTGCCAGCAGCAAGACGGGGGGGAACACTGAAGCTTTCTTT
NA	TRBV7-8	TRBJ2-7	NA	17	CASSFTPGTGASYEQYF	TGTGCCAGCAGTTTCACCCCGGGAACGGGGGCCTCCTACGAGCAGTACTTC
NA	TRBV27	TRBJ2-7	NA	13	CASSPRSSYEQYF	TGTGCCAGCAGTCCCAGGAGCTCCTACGAGCAGTACTTC
NA	TRBV11-2	TRBJ2-7	TRBD1	15	CASSSKVSGGYEQYF	TGTGCCAGCAGCTCAAAGGTCTCAGGGGGCTACGAGCAGTACTTC
NA	TRBV5-1	TRBJ1-1	TRBD1	14	CASSPRGPGTEAFF	TGCGCCAGCAGCCCCAGGGGGCCGGGAACTGAAGCTTTCTTT
NA	TRBV5-1	TRBJ2-7	TRBD2	16	CASSLEAGGATYEQYF	TGCGCCAGCAGCTTGGAGGCGGGAGGGGCGACCTACGAGCAGTACTTC